This paragraph reports one T cell receptor beta chain. The data derive from a study of cytomegalovirus exposure and HLA in healthy donors. The PCR made use of 60 Vbeta and 13 Jbeta primers. TCRdb keeps only in-frame clones here, not all; method: immunoSEQ multiplex PCR. The data include some 71,000 clones; the top ten clones carry approximately 1.7%. Germline V gives CDR1 MDHEN, CDR2 SYDVKM. The V end lost 9 bases, the J end lost 2 bases, and 17 bases lay between the germline ends. This CDR3 has 14 amino acids. The specimen was PBMCs. The clonotype originates from a woman aged 25 to 45 in good health and CMV-seronegative. The chain has TRBV28 and TRBJ2-7; D might be TRBD2 (6 bases). The CDR3 here is CASYPGTVAYEQYF. CDR3 bases: TGTGCCAGTTATCCCGGGACTGTCGCCTACGAGCAGTACTTC.